Listed below are T cell receptor beta chains from one sample, sequenced in a study of OX40 agonist ivuxolimab in advanced cancers. Repertoires were generated with immunoSEQ multiplex PCR, while TCRdb's copy carries only in-frame clones and drops some. Here the sample spans 75,000 to 100,000 clones, around 88% being singletons. This material consisted of CD4+ or CD8+ T cells sorted from blood, taken in a trial of the OX40 agonist ivuxolimab. Source of these receptors: an adult with an advanced solid tumor such as melanoma, head and neck, liver or kidney cancer. CDR3s include the opening cysteine and the closing phenylalanine or tryptophan. A D gene is named only where the DNA matches it firmly. Expanded clones are given a class, and other clones once, few, many or no size at all.

J gene	D gene	clone size	V gene	CDR3 protein	CDR3 DNA
TRBJ2-3	-	-	TRBV28	CATRYGAGSSTDTQYF	TGTGCCACGCGCTATGGCGCAGGGTCTAGCACAGATACGCAGTATTTT
TRBJ1-2	-	-	TRBV19	CASSIDLSTSYGYTF	TGTGCCAGTAGTATAGATCTTTCCACATCCTATGGCTACACCTTC
TRBJ2-7	-	-	TRBV7-2	CASSFDGYYEQYF	TGTGCCAGCAGCTTCGACGGCTACTACGAGCAGTACTTC
TRBJ1-3	-	-	TRBV6-5	CASRTSNSGNTIYF	TGTGCCAGCAGGACGAGCAACTCTGGAAACACCATATATTTT
TRBJ1-1	TRBD1	-	TRBV18	CASSRDRDLNTEAFF	TGTGCCAGCTCACGGGACAGGGATCTCAACACTGAAGCTTTCTTT
TRBJ1-2	-	few	TRBV29-1	CSVERDPRGLGYTF	TGCAGCGTTGAGAGGGACCCCCGAGGGTTAGGCTACACCTTC
TRBJ1-1	-	-	TRBV11-1	CASSLGQVLLNTEAFF	TGTGCCAGCAGCTTAGGCCAGGTACTCTTGAACACTGAAGCTTTCTTT
TRBJ2-3	-	once	TRBV7-3	CASSFSGAEDTQYF	TGTGCCAGCAGCTTTTCAGGGGCCGAAGATACGCAGTATTTT
TRBJ2-2	-	-	TRBV5-4	CASSWDSTGELFF	TGTGCCAGCAGCTGGGATAGCACCGGGGAGCTGTTTTTT
TRBJ2-5	-	-	TRBV5-1	CASSLGGAIQETQYF	TGCGCCAGCAGCTTGGGAGGGGCCATCCAAGAGACCCAGTACTTC
TRBJ1-1	-	-	TRBV6-1	CASSREGGTEAFF	TGTGCCAGCAGCCGGGAAGGAGGAACTGAAGCTTTCTTT
TRBJ1-3	-	-	TRBV5-1	CASSLDGAGNTIYF	TGCGCCAGCAGCTTGGACGGGGCAGGAAACACCATATATTTT
TRBJ2-1	TRBD1	-	TRBV16	CASSRTGNNEQFF	TGTGCCAGCAGTCGGACAGGGAACAATGAGCAGTTCTTC
TRBJ1-2	TRBD1	-	TRBV19	CASSITGGRNGYTF	TGTGCCAGTAGTATTACAGGGGGCAGGAATGGCTACACCTTC
TRBJ1-2	TRBD1	-	TRBV19	CASSTRTGGDYGYTF	TGTGCCAGTAGTACTAGGACAGGAGGGGACTATGGCTACACCTTC
TRBJ1-3	TRBD1	once	TRBV23-1	CASTRDRGPTSGNTIYF	TGCGCCAGCACCCGGGACAGGGGCCCGACCTCTGGAAACACCATATATTTT
TRBJ1-5	-	-	TRBV7-9	CASSLDGGLQPQHF	TGTGCCAGCAGCTTAGACGGGGGCTTACAGCCCCAGCATTTT
TRBJ1-1	-	-	TRBV5-1	CASSLGPWSTEAFF	TGCGCCAGCAGCTTGGGACCTTGGAGCACTGAAGCTTTCTTT
TRBJ1-5	-	-	TRBV6-5	CASSLKGKSNQPQHF	TGTGCCAGCAGTTTGAAAGGGAAGAGTAATCAGCCCCAGCATTTT
TRBJ1-6	-	-	TRBV6-6	CASRQGSSPLHF	TGTGCCAGCAGGCAGGGGAGTTCACCCCTCCACTTT
TRBJ1-1	TRBD1	-	TRBV4-2	CASSRRGGGDTEAFF	TGTGCCAGCAGCCGCAGGGGGGGCGGGGACACTGAAGCTTTCTTT
TRBJ1-6	-	-	TRBV9	CASSVEGASSYNSPLHF	TGTGCCAGCAGCGTAGAAGGGGCCAGCTCCTATAATTCACCCCTCCACTTT
TRBJ1-2	TRBD1	-	TRBV5-1	CASSLGTGINYGYTF	TGCGCCAGCAGCTTGGGGACAGGGATCAACTATGGCTACACCTTC
TRBJ1-5	-	-	TRBV18	CASSPRQIGQPQHF	TGTGCCAGCTCACCAAGACAAATCGGGCAGCCCCAGCATTTT
TRBJ2-3	TRBD2	once	TRBV4-2	CASSQDGTRGATTDTQYF	TGTGCCAGCAGCCAAGATGGTACGCGGGGGGCCACCACAGATACGCAGTATTTT
TRBJ1-2	-	-	TRBV7-3	CASSLTGDGYTF	TGTGCCAGCAGCTTAACGGGGGACGGCTACACCTTC
TRBJ1-1	-	-	TRBV29-1	CSVDAGLNTEAFF	TGCAGCGTTGATGCAGGCTTGAACACTGAAGCTTTCTTT
TRBJ2-7	-	-	TRBV5-1	CASSLGGYEQYF	TGCGCCAGCAGCTTGGGGGGGTACGAGCAGTACTTC
TRBJ1-5	-	-	TRBV18	CASSLGGPQHF	TGTGCCAGCTCCCTAGGAGGGCCCCAGCATTTT
TRBJ2-3	-	-	TRBV5-1	CASRWDTSTDTQYF	TGCGCCAGCAGATGGGACACCAGCACAGATACGCAGTATTTT
TRBJ2-3	-	-	TRBV7-9	CASIQLQLAVPDTQYF	TGTGCCAGCATCCAACTCCAGCTCGCGGTCCCAGATACGCAGTATTTT
TRBJ2-1	-	-	TRBV7-2	CASSRERGDEQFF	TGTGCCAGCAGTAGAGAGAGGGGAGATGAGCAGTTCTTC
TRBJ2-7	-	few	TRBV7-2	CASSLGDGRFYEQYF	TGTGCCAGCAGCTTGGGGGATGGGAGATTTTACGAGCAGTACTTC
TRBJ2-2	TRBD1	-	TRBV14	CASSPLGQGNTGELFF	TGTGCCAGCAGCCCACTGGGACAGGGGAACACCGGGGAGCTGTTTTTT
TRBJ1-1	-	once	TRBV19	CASSRQGTNTEAFF	TGTGCCAGTAGTAGACAAGGGACAAACACTGAAGCTTTCTTT
TRBJ2-3	-	-	TRBV10-3	CAIRESSTDTQYF	TGTGCCATCAGGGAGTCTAGCACAGATACGCAGTATTTT
TRBJ1-4	-	-	TRBV19	CASSDGGALNEKLFF	TGTGCCAGTAGTGATGGGGGGGCGTTGAATGAAAAACTGTTTTTT
TRBJ1-1	-	few	TRBV18	CASSPGDLGYTEAFF	TGTGCCAGCTCACCCGGGGATTTGGGGTACACTGAAGCTTTCTTT
TRBJ2-7	-	few	TRBV4-2	CASSQDAGPNYEQYF	TGTGCCAGCAGCCAAGATGCGGGGCCGAACTACGAGCAGTACTTC
TRBJ1-4	TRBD1	few	TRBV5-1	CASSPGQSATNEKLFF	TGCGCCAGCAGCCCGGGACAGTCAGCAACTAATGAAAAACTGTTTTTT
TRBJ1-1	-	few	TRBV5-5	CASSLLDGGTEAFF	TGTGCCAGCAGCTTGCTAGACGGGGGCACTGAAGCTTTCTTT
TRBJ2-5	-	-	TRBV7-2	CASSDVAGFSPETQYF	TGTGCCAGCAGCGACGTGGCAGGGTTTAGCCCAGAGACCCAGTACTTC
TRBJ2-7	-	once	TRBV5-1	CASSLEGDLNEQYF	TGCGCCAGCAGCTTGGAAGGGGATCTCAACGAGCAGTACTTC
TRBJ1-2	-	-	TRBV29-1	CSVADNYGYTF	TGCAGCGTTGCAGATAACTATGGCTACACCTTC
TRBJ1-1	-	-	TRBV19	CASSIGTTNTEAFF	TGTGCCAGTAGTATCGGGACAACTAACACTGAAGCTTTCTTT
TRBJ1-1	-	-	TRBV28	CASSVGAANTEAFF	TGTGCCAGCAGTGTGGGGGCCGCGAACACTGAAGCTTTCTTT
TRBJ2-7	-	-	TRBV10-3	CAILGDSFDEQYF	TGTGCCATCTTGGGGGATTCCTTTGACGAGCAGTACTTC
TRBJ1-1	-	-	TRBV5-1	CASTPLNSGTEAFF	TGCGCCAGCACACCTCTGAATTCGGGCACTGAAGCTTTCTTT
TRBJ1-1	-	-	TRBV4-3	CASSQGWAVNTEAFF	TGCGCCAGCAGCCAAGGGTGGGCCGTGAACACTGAAGCTTTCTTT
TRBJ2-4	-	-	TRBV5-3	CARSLRLVGGPRLAAKNIQYF	TGTGCCAGAAGCTTGAGACTAGTGGGGGGGCCGAGGCTGGCGGCCAAAAACATTCAGTACTTC
TRBJ1-5	-	-	TRBV19	CASSIPRTGGYQPQHF	TGTGCCAGTAGTATACCCAGGACTGGGGGGTATCAGCCCCAGCATTTT
TRBJ2-7	-	-	TRBV19	CASSTLGTLYEQYF	TGTGCCAGTAGTACCCTGGGGACACTCTACGAGCAGTACTTC
TRBJ1-4	-	-	TRBV10-3	CATTGTAPNEKLFF	TGTGCCACCACTGGGACGGCGCCTAATGAAAAACTGTTTTTT